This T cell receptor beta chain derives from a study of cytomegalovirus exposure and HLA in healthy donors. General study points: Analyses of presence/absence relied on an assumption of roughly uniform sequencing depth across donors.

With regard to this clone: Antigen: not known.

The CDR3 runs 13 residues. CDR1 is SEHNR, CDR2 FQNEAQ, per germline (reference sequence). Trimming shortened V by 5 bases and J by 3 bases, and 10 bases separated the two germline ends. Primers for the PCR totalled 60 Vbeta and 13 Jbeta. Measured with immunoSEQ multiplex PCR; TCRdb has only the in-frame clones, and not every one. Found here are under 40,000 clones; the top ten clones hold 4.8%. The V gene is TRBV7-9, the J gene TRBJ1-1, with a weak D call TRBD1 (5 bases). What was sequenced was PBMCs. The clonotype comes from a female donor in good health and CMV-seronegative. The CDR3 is CASSPQGDTEAFF. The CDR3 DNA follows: TGTGCCAGCAGCCCCCAAGGGGACACTGAAGCTTTCTTT.